This T cell receptor beta chain was sequenced in a study of T cell responses to AZD1222 COVID-19 vaccine. Study observations and caveats: Nearly half of spike-specific TCRs reportedly target unmutated variant regions. No repertoire was sampled before or during the peak T cell response, only after it.

Second-dose intervals of approximately 4 or approximately 12 weeks were pooled. V lost 0 bases and J lost 5, with 9 bases in between. Germline V gene sequence: CDR1 SGHNT, CDR2 YYREEE (reference sequence). The CDR3 runs to 13 residues. In the case of this clone: The antigen remains unidentified.

Assay: immunoSEQ multiplex PCR; the TCRdb copy retains only in-frame clones and omits some. The table lists 110,000 or so clones, approximately 87% of them singletons. J is TRBJ2-7 and V is TRBV5-4; D is undetermined. This sequence was found in an adult who received the AZD1222 COVID-19 vaccine. Material: peripheral blood, obtained 28 days after the second AZD1222 dose. This CDR3 is CASSLATPNEQYF. CDR3 in DNA: TGTGCCAGCAGCTTGGCTACCCCGAACGAGCAGTACTTC.